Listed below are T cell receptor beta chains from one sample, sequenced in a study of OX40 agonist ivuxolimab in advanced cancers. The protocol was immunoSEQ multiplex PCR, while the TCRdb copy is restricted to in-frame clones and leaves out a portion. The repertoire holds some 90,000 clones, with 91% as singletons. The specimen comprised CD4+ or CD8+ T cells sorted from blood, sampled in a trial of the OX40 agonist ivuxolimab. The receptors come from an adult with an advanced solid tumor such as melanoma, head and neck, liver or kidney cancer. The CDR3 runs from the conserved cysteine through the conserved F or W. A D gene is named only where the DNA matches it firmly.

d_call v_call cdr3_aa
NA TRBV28 CASRPGSETSNQPQHF
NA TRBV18 CASSQGRKETQYF
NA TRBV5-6 CASSLAPLNTEAFF
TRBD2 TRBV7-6 CASSRAVAGGPETQYF
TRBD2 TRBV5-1 CASSFGLAGVTETGELFF
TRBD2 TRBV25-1 CASKAGASGLSDTQYF
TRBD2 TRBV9 CASSVGGTIYNEQFF
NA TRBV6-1 CASSEVGSSGQYF
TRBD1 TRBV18 CASSPRGIHANLNTEAFF
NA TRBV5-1 CASSLGLAALTDTQYF
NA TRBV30 CAWSVGAGSDQPQHF
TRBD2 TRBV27 CASSPLLAGPPDEQFF
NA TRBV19 CASSSMAGTSTYEQYF
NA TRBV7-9 CASSLVGTDTQYF
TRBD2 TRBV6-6 CASSSSGRSYEQYF
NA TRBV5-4 CASSLQTYEQYF
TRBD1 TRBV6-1 CASSDRTGPYEQYF
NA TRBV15 CATSRIRAANTGELFF
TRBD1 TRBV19 CASSIQGADTQYF
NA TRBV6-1 CASTVDLYEQYF
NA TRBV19 CASSIPSPPGNNEQFF
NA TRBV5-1 CASSLERELTDEQFF
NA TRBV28 CASTRAGYEQYF
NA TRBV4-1 CASSQDGRYEQYF
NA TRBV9 CASSPYAGYRSYEQYF
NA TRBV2 CASREGSGNTIYF
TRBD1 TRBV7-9 CASSNWDSTYEQYF
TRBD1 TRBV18 CASSPPGQAGWQFF